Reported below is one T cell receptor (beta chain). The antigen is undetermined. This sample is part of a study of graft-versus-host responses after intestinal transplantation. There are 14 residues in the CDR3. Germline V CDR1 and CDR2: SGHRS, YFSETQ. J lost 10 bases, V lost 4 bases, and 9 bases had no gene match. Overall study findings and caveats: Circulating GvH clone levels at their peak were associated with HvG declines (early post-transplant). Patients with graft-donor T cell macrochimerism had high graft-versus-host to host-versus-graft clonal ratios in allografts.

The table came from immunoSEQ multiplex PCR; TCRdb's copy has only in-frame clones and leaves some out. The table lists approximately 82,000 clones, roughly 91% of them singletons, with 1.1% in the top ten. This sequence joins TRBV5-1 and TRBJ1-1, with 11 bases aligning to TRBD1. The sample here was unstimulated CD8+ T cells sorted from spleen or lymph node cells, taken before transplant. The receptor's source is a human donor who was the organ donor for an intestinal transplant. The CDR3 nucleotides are TGCGCCAGCAGCGTAGGACAGGGGGCGCCGATAGCTTTCTTT. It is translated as CASSVGQGAPIAFF.